These 9 T cell receptor beta chains were sequenced from one sample in a study of neurological immune-mediated disorders. TCRdb re-called the 5' RACE reads through MiXCR, storing one row per CDR3 protein. The repertoire holds approximately 40,000 distinct CDR3 sequences, with roughly 15% as singletons. Input material: CD4+ T cells from blood. Receptors were obtained from a woman aged 55 to 70 with HTLV-1-associated myelopathy (HAM/TSP).

As regards this clonotype: The DNA is omitted, as the CDR3 cannot be located on it reliably, and the CDR3 follows TCRdb's listing. This sequence joins TRBV7-9 and TRBJ2-1; the table's TRBD2 call for D was not verified on the DNA. A total of 18 residues make up the CDR3, ends included. The germline V gene encodes CDR1 SEHNR and CDR2 FQNEAQ (reference sequence). This CDR3 is CASSFYICSARGDNEQFF.

This clonotype was counted many times. V is TRBV7-7 and J is TRBJ2-2; unclear D gene. In germline, CDR1 is SSHAT, CDR2 FNYEAQ (reference sequence). The CDR3 has 15 residues. Trimming stripped 5 bases from V and 1 base from J, with 11 bases between. CDR3 loop: CASSPSSLNTGELFF. The CDR3 DNA reads TGTGCCAGCAGCCCAAGCAGCCTGAACACCGGGGAGCTGTTTTTT.

At least ten counts were recorded for this clonotype. This chain joins TRBV5-1 and TRBJ1-2; no reliable D call. This CDR3 contains 13 residues. Germline CDR1 SGHRS, CDR2 YFSETQ. The ends were cut back, 1 base at V and 3 bases at J, with 7 bases in the middle. The CDR3 nucleotides read TGCGCCAGCAGCTTGCGCGGGGACTATGGCTACACCTTC. It codes for CASSLRGDYGYTF.

The chain carries TRBV7-2 and TRBJ2-1; possibly TRBD2 for D (6 bases). Deletions cut 1 base from V and 7 bases from J, with 14 bases between. The CDR3 contains 15 residues. Germline CDR1 and CDR2: SGHTA and FQGNSA. The CDR3 sequence is CASSLGWVAGNEQFF. The DNA for the CDR3 is TGTGCCAGCAGCTTAGGGTGGGTGGCGGGGAATGAGCAGTTCTTC.

In its sample, this clonotype was seen many times. V gene TRBV5-1 combines with J gene TRBJ1-5; the D is unclear. This CDR3 is 15 amino acids long. Germline V gene data show CDR1 as SGHRS and CDR2 as YFSETQ. V was pared by 0 bases and J by 0 bases, with 7 bases between. Here the CDR3 reads CASSLDGISNQPQHF. DNA for the CDR3: TGCGCCAGCAGCTTGGACGGGATTAGCAATCAGCCCCAGCATTTT.

This clonotype has ten or more counts. The rearrangement joins TRBV2 to TRBJ1-5; D gene unclear. CDR3 size: 13 residues. Germline V gives CDR1 SNHLY, CDR2 FYNNEI. V was shortened by 4 bases and J by 5 bases, with 9 bases between the two germline ends. CDR3 residues: CASSGREDQPQHF. The CDR3 DNA follows: TGTGCCAGCAGTGGTAGGGAGGATCAGCCCCAGCATTTT.

The sample holds many counts of this clonotype. This rearrangement joins TRBV7-9 to TRBJ2-1, with unresolved D. This CDR3 region has 15 residues. The germline V gene encodes CDR1 SEHNR and CDR2 FQNEAQ (reference sequence). With 5 bases removed from V and 8 bases from J, the gap between germline ends came to 19 bases. CDR3 in amino acids: CASSPDGLRNDEQFF. In nucleotides, the CDR3 is TGTGCCAGCAGCCCGGATGGTTTGCGGAACGATGAGCAGTTCTTC.

This clonotype has ten or more counts. The genes are TRBV5-1 and TRBJ2-3; maybe TRBD1 (5 bases). CDR1 SGHRS and CDR2 YFSETQ come from the germline V gene. Trimming cost V 0 bases and J 4 bases, with 9 bases left between them. The CDR3 sequence is 14 residues long. The CDR3 sequence is CASSLVGEADTQYF. DNA of the CDR3: TGCGCCAGCAGCTTGGTAGGGGAAGCAGATACGCAGTATTTT.

This clonotype was seen many times. This chain connects TRBV29-1 to TRBJ1-1, with no clear D. The CDR3 is 13 amino acids. V was pared by 6 bases and J by 1 base, with 12 bases between. The germline V gene has CDR1 SQVTM and CDR2 ANQGSEA. CDR3 amino acids: CSVRFESNTEAFF. The DNA of the CDR3 is TGCAGCGTGCGCTTTGAGTCGAACACTGAAGCTTTCTTT.